This T cell receptor (beta chain) came from a study of cytomegalovirus exposure and HLA in healthy donors. Overall study: Some 200 million T cells yielded some 100 million unique TCR beta sequences, as an earlier analysis found. Points from the study as a whole: An analysis done earlier found most TCR beta V segments productive about 90% or about 30% of the time. In a later analysis, across HLA loci, associated TCR counts were highest for DRB1, lowest for HLA-C.

Trimming took 8 bases from V and 6 from J; bases not matched to a gene: 14. Germline CDR1 is MDHEN and CDR2 is SYDVKM. This CDR3 has 15 amino acids. This PCR relied on a set of 60 Vbeta primers and 13 Jbeta primers. Assay used: immunoSEQ multiplex PCR; TCRdb lists only in-frame clones, some missing. Of over 95,000 clones in the sample, 67% were seen once. This clone was recorded once. Its antigen is unidentified. The genes are TRBV28 and TRBJ2-5; 8 nucleotides align to TRBD1. Sequenced: PBMCs. The sequence came from a man between 18 and 29 years old in good health and CMV-seropositive. The CDR3 DNA reads as TGTGCCAGCCAAAACACCGGACAGGGTGTCAAGACCCAGTACTTC. Amino acids: CASQNTGQGVKTQYF.